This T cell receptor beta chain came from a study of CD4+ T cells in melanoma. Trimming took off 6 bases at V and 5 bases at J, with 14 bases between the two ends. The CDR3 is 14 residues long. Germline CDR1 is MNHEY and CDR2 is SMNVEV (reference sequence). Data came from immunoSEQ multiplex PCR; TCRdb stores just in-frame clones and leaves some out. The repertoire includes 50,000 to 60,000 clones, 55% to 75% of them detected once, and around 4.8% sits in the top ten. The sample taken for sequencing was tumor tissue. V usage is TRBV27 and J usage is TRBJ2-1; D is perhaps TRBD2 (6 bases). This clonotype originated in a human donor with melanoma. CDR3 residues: CASRQEGLDNEQFF. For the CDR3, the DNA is TGTGCCAGCAGGCAGGAGGGGCTTGACAATGAGCAGTTCTTC.